Following are 23 T cell receptor beta chains from one sample sequenced in a study of cytomegalovirus exposure and HLA in healthy donors (dated 2017 in TCRdb). The library was obtained by the immunoSEQ multiplex PCR assay. The multiplex PCR relied on a mix of 60 forward primers for TCR Vbeta segments and 13 reverse primers for TCR Jbeta segments. TCRdb stores this immuneACCESS table with in-frame sequences only. Part of the clones is absent; in the studies checked, under half of the shortfall reflects unresolved V genes, and no reason is known for the rest. This sample gives 55,000 to 75,000 clones in total; about 74% of them show up just once. Of the sample, 10% to 12% is held by the ten largest clones. The sequencing sample was made of PBMCs. These receptors all stem from a human donor in good health.

The chain recombines TRBV10-3 with TRBJ1-4; 8 bases fit TRBD1. CDR1 and CDR2 (germline): ENHRY, SYGVKD. The V and J ends lost 3 bases and 7 bases, in that order; junction bases with no gene match: 4. The CDR3 consists of 14 residues. CDR3 residues: CAISDYGQGEKLFF. In DNA, the CDR3 is TGTGCCATCAGTGACTATGGACAGGGTGAAAAACTGTTTTTT.

This clone has only one observation. CDR3 amino acids: CASSGQDGYTF. CDR3 DNA sequence: TGTGCCAGCTCGGGTCAGGATGGCTACACCTTC. The chain carries TRBV18 and TRBJ1-2; D gene ambiguous. CDR3 size: 11 residues. Germline V gives CDR1 KGHSH, CDR2 LQKENI. V was trimmed by 6 bases and J by 6 bases, leaving 8 bases between them.

This clone was detected a few times. The chain couples TRBV10-3 to TRBJ2-3; weak D call: TRBD1 (6 bases). Germline V CDR1 and CDR2: ENHRY, SYGVKD. V lost 9 bases and J 2 bases, leaving 18 bases between the germline ends. This CDR3 is 15 amino acids long. The CDR3 bases are TGTGCCATTCGGCTAACAGGGATGGTCACAGATACGCAGTATTTT. The encoded protein is CAIRLTGMVTDTQYF.

The chain uses TRBV19 and TRBJ2-7; tentative D call: TRBD1 (5 bases). V was shortened by 6 bases and J by 2 bases, with 14 bases between the two germline ends. The CDR3 runs to 14 residues. CDR1 LNHDA and CDR2 SQIVND come from the germline V gene (reference sequence). The CDR3 sequence is CASSPPGRPYEQYF. CDR3 coding DNA: TGTGCCAGTAGCCCCCCAGGGCGGCCCTACGAGCAGTACTTC.

This clone was seen only once. This sequence joins TRBV9 and TRBJ2-5; 8 positions match TRBD1. CDR3 size: 14 residues. Germline trimming cut 4 bases from V and 4 bases from J; bases unmatched to any gene: 6. Germline V gene sequence: CDR1 SGDLS, CDR2 YYNGEE. CDR3 DNA sequence: TGTGCCAGCAGCCCACCGGACAGGGCAGAGACCCAGTACTTC. It encodes CASSPPDRAETQYF.

The chain links TRBV10-2 to TRBJ2-1, with 9 positions matching TRBD2. CDR3 length: 13 residues. Germline CDR1 and CDR2: WSHSY and SAAADI. V was pared by 6 bases and J by 7 bases, with 4 bases of the junction left unmatched. Here the CDR3 DNA reads TGCGCCAGCAGAGCGGGGGGTACAAATGAGCAGTTCTTC. Encoded protein: CASRAGGTNEQFF.

This clone came up once. The chain is built from TRBV5-1 and TRBJ1-1; no clear D. The ends were cut back, 4 bases at V and 0 bases at J, with 7 bases in the middle. Germline CDR1 and CDR2: SGHRS and YFSETQ. The CDR3 totals 13 residues. CDR3 DNA: TGCGCCAGCAGCCCGCGGTTGAACACTGAAGCTTTCTTT. This sequence encodes CASSPRLNTEAFF.

V usage is TRBV6-5 and J usage is TRBJ1-2; 9 bases line up with TRBD1. The trim removed 8 bases at V and 4 bases at J, leaving 5 bases unmatched. This CDR3 is built from 13 residues. Germline V gene data show CDR1 as MNHEY and CDR2 as SVGAGI. The CDR3 DNA reads TGTGCCAGCCGACAGGGGGTATCCTATGGCTACACCTTC. Amino acid sequence: CASRQGVSYGYTF.

The rearrangement links TRBV11-2 to TRBJ2-3, with TRBD2 as a possible D gene (5 bases). CDR3 size: 15 residues. Trimming shortened V by 5 bases and J by 1 base, and 13 bases separated the two germline ends. Germline V gives CDR1 SGHAT, CDR2 FQNNGV. Here the CDR3 DNA reads TGTGCCAGCAGCCAACTCTCGAGGGGCACAGATACGCAGTATTTT. It translates to CASSQLSRGTDTQYF.

This sequence joins TRBV19 and TRBJ1-5; D gene uncertain. With 0 bases removed from V and 5 bases from J, the gap between germline ends came to 11 bases. CDR1 and CDR2 (germline): LNHDA, SQIVND (reference sequence). The CDR3 length is 15 residues. CDR3 region: CASSIDQSFYQPQHF. CDR3 nucleotides: TGTGCCAGTAGTATAGATCAGTCTTTTTATCAGCCCCAGCATTTT.

The J gene is TRBJ2-7, the V gene TRBV19; 10 bases fit TRBD2. The CDR3 has 15 amino acids. From germline, CDR1 is LNHDA and CDR2 SQIVND (reference sequence). The junction had 4 bases not matched to a gene; V was cut back by 5 bases and J by 0 bases. As DNA, the CDR3 is TGTGCCAGTAGTGCCGGGACTAGCGTCTCCTACGAGCAGTACTTC. Amino acids: CASSAGTSVSYEQYF.

The chain couples TRBV15 to TRBJ2-7; TRBD2 aligns across 12 bases. J was trimmed by 6 bases and V by 6 bases; bases with no gene match: 9. Germline V lookup: CDR1 LNHNV, CDR2 YYDKDF (reference sequence). The CDR3 length is 15 residues. This CDR3 reads CATRSQTSGSTEQYF. The CDR3 DNA sequence: TGTGCCACCAGATCCCAGACTAGCGGGAGTACCGAGCAGTACTTC.

V gene TRBV13 combines with J gene TRBJ2-5; 10 nucleotides agree with TRBD1. Germline CDR1 and CDR2: PRHDT and FYEKMQ (reference sequence). The CDR3 covers 14 residues. V shed 8 bases and J 3 bases; nucleotides not matched to a gene: 6. The CDR3 sequence is CASLTGTGEETQYF. CDR3 coding DNA: TGTGCCAGCCTGACCGGGACAGGGGAAGAGACCCAGTACTTC.

The chain carries TRBV6-5 and TRBJ2-3; D remains unclear. Trimming removed 5 bases from V and 2 bases from J, with 11 bases in between. The CDR3 is 14 residues long. CDR1 MNHEY and CDR2 SVGAGI come from the germline V gene. The DNA of the CDR3 is TGTGCCAGCAGTCCCTTGACTGACACAGATACGCAGTATTTT. This sequence encodes CASSPLTDTDTQYF.

This sequence joins TRBV9 and TRBJ2-5; 7 nucleotides agree with TRBD1. Germline V CDR1 and CDR2: SGDLS, YYNGEE. The ends lost 3 bases at V and 3 bases at J; junction bases unmatched: 5. The CDR3 runs 14 residues. The CDR3 coding sequence is TGTGCCAGCAGCGCTGGGACAGCAAAAGAGACCCAGTACTTC. It codes for CASSAGTAKETQYF.

The chain combines TRBV28 with TRBJ1-1, with 7 bases that match TRBD1. The J segment lost 4 bases and the V segment lost 3 bases, leaving 2 bases of the junction unmatched. There are 13 residues in the CDR3. Germline values: CDR1 MDHEN, CDR2 SYDVKM. The CDR3 nucleotides read TGTGCCAGCAGTTTGACAGGGACCACTGAAGCTTTCTTT. This codes for CASSLTGTTEAFF.

V usage is TRBV7-3 and J usage is TRBJ2-2, with TRBD1 identical over 7 bases. Germline CDR1 and CDR2: SGHTA and FQGTGA. After removal of 3 bases from V and 3 bases from J, the junction contained 7 bases not matched to a gene. The CDR3 loop spans 16 amino acids. The DNA for the CDR3 is TGTGCCAGCAGCTTGGGAGCAGGGGGTTACACCGGGGAGCTGTTTTTT. Translation: CASSLGAGGYTGELFF.

This rearrangement joins TRBV14 to TRBJ1-1; the D is unclear. CDR3 size: 13 residues. Germline V gene sequence: CDR1 SGHDN, CDR2 FVKESK. V was clipped by 4 bases and J by 6 bases, with 12 bases between them. CDR3 sequence reads: CASSRVHQAEAFF. For the CDR3, the DNA is TGTGCCAGCAGCCGGGTCCACCAGGCTGAAGCTTTCTTT.

This clone was picked up a small number of times. The genes are TRBV10-3 and TRBJ2-7, with 9 bases lining up with TRBD2. After removal of 5 bases from V and 0 bases from J, the junction contained 8 bases not matched to a gene. Germline V gives CDR1 ENHRY, CDR2 SYGVKD. This CDR3 region has 16 residues. For the CDR3, the DNA is TGTGCCATCAGTAAGGCTAGCGGGATAAGCTCCTACGAGCAGTACTTC. Its translation is CAISKASGISSYEQYF.

The gene calls are TRBV14 and TRBJ2-2; weak D call: TRBD1 (6 bases). V lost 6 bases, J lost 4 bases, and 15 bases lay in between. Germline CDR1 reads SGHDN; CDR2 reads FVKESK. The CDR3 contains 15 residues. The CDR3 DNA follows: TGTGCCAGCAGGGTTTCAGGGGCGAGCACCGGGGAGCTGTTTTTT. Encoded protein: CASRVSGASTGELFF.

V usage is TRBV25-1 and J usage is TRBJ1-2; TRBD1 might be the D (5 bases). The CDR3 has 14 amino acids. V was pared by 1 base and J by 0 bases, with 6 bases between. Per the germline V gene, CDR1 is MGHDK and CDR2 is SYGVNS. The DNA for the CDR3 is TGTGCCAGCAGTGAATGGGGGGCTAACTATGGCTACACCTTC. Its translation is CASSEWGANYGYTF.

The chain combines TRBV30 with TRBJ2-7; 9 nucleotides agree with TRBD2. The ends lost 3 bases at V and 2 bases at J; junction bases unmatched: 2. Germline assignment: CDR1 GTSNPN and CDR2 SVGIG (reference sequence). The CDR3 has 13 residues. The CDR3 DNA is TGTGCCTGGAGGGCTAGCGGGGCCTACGAGCAGTACTTC. Amino acids: CAWRASGAYEQYF.

The V call is TRBV5-1, the J call TRBJ2-7, with a possible D match to TRBD1 (6 bases). CDR3 length: 14 amino acids. Trimming took 4 bases from V and 1 from J, leaving 12 bases between them. CDR1 and CDR2 from the germline V gene are SGHRS and YFSETQ. The CDR3 reads CASSGSGTSYEQYF. The CDR3 DNA follows: TGCGCCAGCAGCGGGTCCGGGACATCCTACGAGCAGTACTTC.